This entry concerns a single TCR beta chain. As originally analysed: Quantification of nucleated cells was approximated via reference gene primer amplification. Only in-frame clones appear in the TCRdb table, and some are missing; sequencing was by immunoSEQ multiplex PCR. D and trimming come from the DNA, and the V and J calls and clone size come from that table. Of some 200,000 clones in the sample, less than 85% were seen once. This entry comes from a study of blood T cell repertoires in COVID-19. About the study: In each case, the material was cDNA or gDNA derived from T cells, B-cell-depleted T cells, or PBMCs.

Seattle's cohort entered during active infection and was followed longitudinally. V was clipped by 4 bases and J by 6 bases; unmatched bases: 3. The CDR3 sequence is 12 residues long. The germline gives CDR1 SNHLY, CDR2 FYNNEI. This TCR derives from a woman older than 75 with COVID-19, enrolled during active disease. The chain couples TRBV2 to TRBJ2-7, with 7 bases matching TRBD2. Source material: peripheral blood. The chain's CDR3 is CASSASGVEQYF. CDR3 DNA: TGTGCCAGCAGTGCTAGCGGAGTCGAGCAGTACTTC.